This TCR beta chain was sequenced during a study of blood T cell repertoires in COVID-19. Study in general: Whether acute or convalescent, the COVID-19 samples came from the United States, Italy and Spain. T cells, B-cell-depleted T cells, or PBMCs provided the cDNA or gDNA that served as material.

V gave up 8 bases and J gave up 2 bases, with 13 bases separating them. The CDR3 consists of 14 residues. Germline V gene data show CDR1 as LNHDA and CDR2 as SQIVND (reference sequence). The authors' processing: Cell counts per sample came from amplifying reference gene primers. The assay was immunoSEQ multiplex PCR, and TCRdb's table has in-frame clones only and misses some. V and J calls and clone size are as listed in that table; D and trimming were resolved from the DNA. The repertoire has about 98,000 clones, about 80% of them found once; the top ten carry over 3.5%. The V and J genes are TRBV19 and TRBJ1-3; D perhaps matches TRBD1 (6 bases). The sequenced sample was peripheral blood. This TCR came from a man aged 55-75 years with acute or convalescent COVID-19. The CDR3 DNA reads TGTGCCAGTTTCGGACAGTTCCCTGGAAACACCATATATTTT. Its translation: CASFGQFPGNTIYF.